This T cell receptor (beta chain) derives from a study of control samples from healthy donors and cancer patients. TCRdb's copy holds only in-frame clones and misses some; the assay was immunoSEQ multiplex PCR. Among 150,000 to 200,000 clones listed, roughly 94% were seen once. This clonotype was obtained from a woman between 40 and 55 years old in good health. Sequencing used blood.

The DNA of the CDR3 is TGTGCCAGCAGCGAGTGGGTTAGCGGGAACAATGAGCAGTTCTTC. As protein: CASSEWVSGNNEQFF. The chain uses TRBV11-2 and TRBJ2-1; TRBD2 matches at 8 bases. CDR3 length equals 15 residues. Germline assignment: CDR1 SGHAT and CDR2 FQNNGV. The V segment lost 5 bases and the J segment 5 bases; nucleotides outside the gene matches: 8.